Listed here is a single TCR beta chain. This record comes from a study of blood T cell repertoires in COVID-19. As handled by the study authors: For nucleated cells, counts were estimated from reference gene primer amplification. The method was immunoSEQ multiplex PCR; TCRdb's version includes in-frame clones alone and lacks a portion of them. For V, J and clone size, that table is used; D and trimming come from the DNA. The table has under 350,000 clones, around nine tenths seen once; the top ten hold roughly 1.8%. Sequenced: PBMCs or T cells enriched from blood (not recorded which). This TCR was sampled from a woman aged 55-75 years who had recovered from COVID-19.

CDR3 bases: TGTGCCAGCAGCTACGGTAAAGATACGCAGTATTTT. This codes for CASSYGKDTQYF. The chain combines TRBV13 with TRBJ2-3; D is ambiguous. V gave up 4 bases and J gave up 5 bases, with 7 bases separating them. CDR3 length: 12 amino acids. The V gene's germline CDR1 is PRHDT and CDR2 FYEKMQ (reference sequence). Full variable domain (rest looked up from reference TRBV13 and TRBJ2-3): AAGVIQSPRHLIKEKRETATLKCYPIPRHDTVYWYQQGPGQDPQFLISFYEKMQSDKGSIPDRFSAQQFSDYHSELNMSSLELGDSALYFCASSYGKDTQYFGPGTRLTVL.